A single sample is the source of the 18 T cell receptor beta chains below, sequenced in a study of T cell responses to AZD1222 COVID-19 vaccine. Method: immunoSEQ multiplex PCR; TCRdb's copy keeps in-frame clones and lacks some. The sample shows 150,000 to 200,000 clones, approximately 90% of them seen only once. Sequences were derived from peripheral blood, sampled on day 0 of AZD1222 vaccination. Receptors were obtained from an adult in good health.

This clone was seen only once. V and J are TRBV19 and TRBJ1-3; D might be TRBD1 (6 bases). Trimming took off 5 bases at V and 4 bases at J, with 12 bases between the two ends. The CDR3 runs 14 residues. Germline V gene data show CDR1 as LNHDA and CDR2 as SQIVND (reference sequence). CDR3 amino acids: CASSSRQEGNTIYF. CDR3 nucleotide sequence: TGTGCCAGTAGTTCCCGACAGGAAGGAAACACCATATATTTT.

The CDR3 here is CASSLKLRVSIYEQYF. For the CDR3, the DNA is TGTGCCAGCAGCTTAAAGCTGAGGGTTTCGATCTACGAGCAGTACTTC. This chain links TRBV7-3 with TRBJ2-7, with D tentatively TRBD2 (5 bases). Trimming pared 1 base from V and 3 bases from J, leaving 16 bases between. This CDR3 is built from 16 residues. Germline lookup yields CDR1 SGHTA and CDR2 FQGTGA.

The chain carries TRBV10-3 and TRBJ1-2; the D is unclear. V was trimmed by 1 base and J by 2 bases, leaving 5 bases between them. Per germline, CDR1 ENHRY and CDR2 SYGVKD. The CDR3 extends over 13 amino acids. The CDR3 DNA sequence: TGTGCCATCAGTGAGTTGGGGAACTATGGCTACACCTTC. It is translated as CAISELGNYGYTF.

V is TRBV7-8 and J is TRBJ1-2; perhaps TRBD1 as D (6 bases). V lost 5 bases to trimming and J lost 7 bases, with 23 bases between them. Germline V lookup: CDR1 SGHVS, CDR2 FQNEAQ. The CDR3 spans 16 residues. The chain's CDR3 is CASSNWKGQPFGGYTF. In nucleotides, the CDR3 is TGTGCCAGCAGCAACTGGAAAGGACAGCCCTTTGGTGGCTACACCTTC.

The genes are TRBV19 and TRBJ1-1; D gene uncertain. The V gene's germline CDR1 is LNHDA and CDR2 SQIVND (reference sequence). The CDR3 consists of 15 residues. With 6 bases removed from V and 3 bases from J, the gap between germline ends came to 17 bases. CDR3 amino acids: CASRLSGNLDTEAFF. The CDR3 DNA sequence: TGTGCCAGTAGGCTCTCGGGGAACCTCGACACTGAAGCTTTCTTT.

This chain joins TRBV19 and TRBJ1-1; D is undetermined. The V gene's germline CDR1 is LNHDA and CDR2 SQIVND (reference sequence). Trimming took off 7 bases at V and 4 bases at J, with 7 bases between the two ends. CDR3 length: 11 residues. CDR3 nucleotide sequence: TGTGCCAGTATTGAGAGCACTGAAGCTTTCTTT. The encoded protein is CASIESTEAFF.

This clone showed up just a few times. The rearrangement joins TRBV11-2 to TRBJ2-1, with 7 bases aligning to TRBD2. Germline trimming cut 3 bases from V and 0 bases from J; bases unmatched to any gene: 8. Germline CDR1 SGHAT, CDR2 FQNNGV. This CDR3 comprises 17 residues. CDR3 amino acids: CASSFHLAEASYNEQFF. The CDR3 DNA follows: TGTGCCAGCAGCTTCCATCTAGCGGAGGCCTCCTACAATGAGCAGTTCTTC.

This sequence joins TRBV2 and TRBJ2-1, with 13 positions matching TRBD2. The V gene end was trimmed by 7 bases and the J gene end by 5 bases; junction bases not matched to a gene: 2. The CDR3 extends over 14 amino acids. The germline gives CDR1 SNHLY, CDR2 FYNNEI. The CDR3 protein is CASTGTSGNNEQFF. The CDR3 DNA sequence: TGTGCCAGCACCGGGACTAGCGGGAACAATGAGCAGTTCTTC.

The CDR3 protein is CASSLTPAGGWNEQYF. Written as DNA, the CDR3 is TGTGCCAGCAGCTTAACCCCCGCGGGGGGGTGGAACGAGCAGTACTTC. The chain links TRBV7-3 to TRBJ2-7, with 9 bases lining up with TRBD2. The CDR3 spans 16 residues. Germline V gene data show CDR1 as SGHTA and CDR2 as FQGTGA. The J segment lost 5 bases and the V segment lost 0 bases, leaving 8 bases of the junction unmatched.

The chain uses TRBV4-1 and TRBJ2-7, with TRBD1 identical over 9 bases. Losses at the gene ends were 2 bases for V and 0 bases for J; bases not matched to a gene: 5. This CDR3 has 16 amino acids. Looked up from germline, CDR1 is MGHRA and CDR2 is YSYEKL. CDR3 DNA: TGCGCCAGCAGCCAACTCGGACAGGGGCTCTCCTACGAGCAGTACTTC. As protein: CASSQLGQGLSYEQYF.

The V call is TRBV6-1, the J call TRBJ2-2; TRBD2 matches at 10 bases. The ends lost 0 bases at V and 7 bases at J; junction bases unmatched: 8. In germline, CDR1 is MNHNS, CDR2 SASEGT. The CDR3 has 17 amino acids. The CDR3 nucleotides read TGTGCCAGCAGTGAAGCGGGTAGCGGGAGGAGGCACGGGGAGCTGTTTTTT. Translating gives CASSEAGSGRRHGELFF.

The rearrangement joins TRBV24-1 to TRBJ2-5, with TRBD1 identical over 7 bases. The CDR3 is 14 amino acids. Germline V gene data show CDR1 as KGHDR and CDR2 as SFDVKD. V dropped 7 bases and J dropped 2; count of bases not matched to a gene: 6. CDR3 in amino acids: CATSVTGIQETQYF. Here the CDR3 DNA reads TGTGCCACCAGCGTGACAGGGATTCAAGAGACCCAGTACTTC.

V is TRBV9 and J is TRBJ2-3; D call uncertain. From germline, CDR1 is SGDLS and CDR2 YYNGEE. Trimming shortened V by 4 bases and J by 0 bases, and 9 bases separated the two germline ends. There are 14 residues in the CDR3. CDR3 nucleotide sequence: TGTGCCAGCAGCCCTCTTGTGAGCACAGATACGCAGTATTTT. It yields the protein CASSPLVSTDTQYF. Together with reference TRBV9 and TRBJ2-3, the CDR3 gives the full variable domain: DSGVTQTPKHLITATGQRVTLRCSPRSGDLSVYWYQQSLDQGLQFLIQYYNGEERAKGNILERFSAQQFPDLHSELNLSSLELGDSALYFCASSPLVSTDTQYFGPGTRLTVL.

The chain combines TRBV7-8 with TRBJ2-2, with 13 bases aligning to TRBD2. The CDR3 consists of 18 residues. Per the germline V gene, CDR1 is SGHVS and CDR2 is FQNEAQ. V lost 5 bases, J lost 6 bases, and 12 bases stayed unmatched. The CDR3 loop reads CASSLNLQGLAGAGELFF. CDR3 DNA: TGTGCCAGCAGCCTGAATCTCCAAGGACTAGCGGGAGCCGGGGAGCTGTTTTTT. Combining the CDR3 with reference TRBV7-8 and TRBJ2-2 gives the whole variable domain GAGVSQSPRYKVAKRGQDVALRCDPISGHVSLFWYQQALGQGPEFLTYFQNEAQLDKSGLPSDRFFAERPEGSVSTLKIQRTQQEDSAVYLCASSLNLQGLAGAGELFFGEGSRLTVL.

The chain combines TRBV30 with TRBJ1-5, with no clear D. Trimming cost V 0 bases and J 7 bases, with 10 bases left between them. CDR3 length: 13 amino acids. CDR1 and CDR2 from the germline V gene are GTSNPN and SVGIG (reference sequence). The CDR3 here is CAWSVFSGQPQHF. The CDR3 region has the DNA TGTGCCTGGAGTGTTTTCTCGGGCCAGCCCCAGCATTTT.

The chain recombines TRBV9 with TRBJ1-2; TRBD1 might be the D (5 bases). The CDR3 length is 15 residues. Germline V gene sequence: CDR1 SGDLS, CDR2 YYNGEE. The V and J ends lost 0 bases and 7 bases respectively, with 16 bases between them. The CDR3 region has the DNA TGTGCCAGCAGCGTAGGCTCAGGGACGGCGAGTGGCTACACCTTC. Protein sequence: CASSVGSGTASGYTF.

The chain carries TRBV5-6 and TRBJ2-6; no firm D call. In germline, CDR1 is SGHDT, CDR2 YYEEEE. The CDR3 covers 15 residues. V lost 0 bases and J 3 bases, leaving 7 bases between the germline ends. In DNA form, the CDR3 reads TGTGCCAGCAGCTTGGAAGGGCTTGGGGCCAACGTCCTGACTTTC. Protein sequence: CASSLEGLGANVLTF.

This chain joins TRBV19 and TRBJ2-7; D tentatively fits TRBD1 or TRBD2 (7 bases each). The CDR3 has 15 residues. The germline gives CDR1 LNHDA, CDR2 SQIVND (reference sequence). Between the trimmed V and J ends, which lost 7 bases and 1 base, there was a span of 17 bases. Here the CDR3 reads CASKRGGQESYEQYF. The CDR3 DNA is TGTGCCAGTAAGCGGGGAGGACAGGAATCCTACGAGCAGTACTTC.